The T cell receptor beta chain described here comes from a study of T-cell reconstitution after alpha-beta-depleted transplantation in children. J lost 3 bases, V lost 1 base, and 8 bases had no gene match. Germline values: CDR1 DFQATT, CDR2 SNEGSKA (reference sequence). The CDR3 sequence is 15 residues long. In its sample, this clonotype was seen many times. Library preparation (for TCRbeta) was performed with unique molecular identifiers. TCRdb re-derived calls from the PCR reads in MiXCR, one entry per CDR3 protein. The data hold 350,000 to 400,000 distinct CDR3 sequences, with roughly 22% observed a single time.

This specimen consisted of PBMCs from the stem cell graft donor, obtained from the stem cell graft. The sequence was collected from a human donor who donated a stem cell graft to a child with acute myeloid leukemia. This chain uses TRBV20-1 with TRBJ2-7; 8 nucleotides match TRBD1. In DNA form, the CDR3 reads TGCAGTGCTAGAGCTTTGAGGACAGGGATCTACGAGCAGTACTTC. This sequence encodes CSARALRTGIYEQYF.